Presented here are 5 T cell receptor beta chains from one specimen sequenced in a study of identical twins. TCRdb ran MiXCR on the 5' RACE reads and lists one entry per CDR3 protein. The table includes over 550,000 distinct CDR3 sequences, roughly 7.2% detected once. A further study also used this sample, focusing on yellow fever vaccine responses in identical twins.

The sequenced sample consisted of PBMCs. These receptor sequences come from a young woman in good health.

This clonotype was found a few times. This chain joins TRBV5-1 and TRBJ2-2; a weak D match, TRBD1 (6 bases). CDR1 and CDR2 from the germline V gene are SGHRS and YFSETQ. This CDR3 has 19 amino acids. The V end was cut by 4 bases, the J end by 6 bases, with 28 bases between. CDR3 bases: TGCGCCAGCAGCGGCACTGAACAGGGTGTAATGAATTCGGCCGGGGAGCTGTTTTTT. Its translation is CASSGTEQGVMNSAGELFF.

This clonotype was counted between two and nine times. The chain joins TRBV7-6 to TRBJ2-2; the match to TRBD2 covers 11 bases. Per germline, CDR1 SGHVS and CDR2 FNYEAQ. The V segment lost 5 bases and the J segment 7 bases; nucleotides outside the gene matches: 9. The CDR3 runs to 16 residues. In DNA, the CDR3 is TGTGCCAGCAGCGCTTACGCGACTAGCGGGAACGGGGAGCTGTTTTTT. Amino acid sequence: CASSAYATSGNGELFF.

This clonotype was detected only a few times. The gene calls are TRBV20-1 and TRBJ2-3; no definite D call. This CDR3 comprises 13 residues. Per the germline V gene, CDR1 is DFQATT and CDR2 is SNEGSKA (reference sequence). The V end lost 0 bases, the J end lost 5 bases, and 9 bases lay between the germline ends. The CDR3 nucleotides read TGCAGTGCTAGAGATACGCCTAAAGATACGCAGTATTTT. The encoded protein is CSARDTPKDTQYF.

This clonotype occurred a few times. The chain recombines TRBV6-2 or TRBV6-3 with TRBJ2-1, with 9 bases lining up with TRBD2. This CDR3 has 13 amino acids. Germline values: CDR1 MNHEY, CDR2 SVGEGT. V was pared by 8 bases and J by 7 bases, with 6 bases of the junction left unmatched. The CDR3 coding sequence is TGTGCCAGCCGTAGCGGGGGCGGGAATGAGCAGTTCTTC. Translating it yields CASRSGGGNEQFF.

This clonotype came up a few times. The rearrangement uses TRBV7-3 and TRBJ2-1, with a tentative D call TRBD2 (7 bases). Trimming removed 5 bases at V and 7 bases at J, with 15 bases between. Germline assignment: CDR1 SGHTA and CDR2 FQGTGA. This CDR3 has 14 amino acids. The CDR3 here is CASSDRGGVNEQFF. CDR3 in DNA: TGTGCCAGCAGCGACCGAGGGGGGGTAAATGAGCAGTTCTTC.